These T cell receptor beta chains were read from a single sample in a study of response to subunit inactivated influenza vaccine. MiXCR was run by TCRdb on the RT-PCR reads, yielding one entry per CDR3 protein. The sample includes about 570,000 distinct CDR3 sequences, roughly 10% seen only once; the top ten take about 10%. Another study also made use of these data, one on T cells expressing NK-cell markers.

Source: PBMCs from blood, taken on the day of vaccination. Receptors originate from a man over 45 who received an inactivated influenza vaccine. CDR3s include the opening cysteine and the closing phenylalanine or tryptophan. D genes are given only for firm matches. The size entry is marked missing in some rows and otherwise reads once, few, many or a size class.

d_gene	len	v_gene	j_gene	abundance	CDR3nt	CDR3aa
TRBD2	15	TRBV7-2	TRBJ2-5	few	TGTGCCAGCAGCCCTACCGGACTAGCGTTAGAGACCCAGTACTTC	CASSPTGLALETQYF
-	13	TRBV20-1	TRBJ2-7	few	TGCAGTGCTAGAGAGTCTGTGGGGAACGAGCAGTACTTC	CSARESVGNEQYF
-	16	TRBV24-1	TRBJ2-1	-	TGTGCCACCAGTGATTTGTCGGCTAGCATTACCCATGAGCAGTTCTTC	CATSDLSASITHEQFF
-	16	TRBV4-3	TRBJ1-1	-	TGCGCCAGCAGCCAAGACTACAGGGTGGCTAACACTGAAGCTTTCTTT	CASSQDYRVANTEAFF
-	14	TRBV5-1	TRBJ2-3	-	TGCGCCAGCGTGGACGGAGCTAGCACAGATACGCAGTATTTT	CASVDGASTDTQYF
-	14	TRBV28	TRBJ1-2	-	TGTGCCAGCACCTGGGGCAGGGGATACTATGGCTACACCTTC	CASTWGRGYYGYTF
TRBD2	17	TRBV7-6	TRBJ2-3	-	TGTGCCAGCAGTAGCGGACTAGCGGGAGACAGAATGGATACGCAGTATTTT	CASSSGLAGDRMDTQYF
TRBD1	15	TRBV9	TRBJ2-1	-	TGTGCCAGCAGTTACAGGGGGCGGGCGGACAATGAGCAGTTCTTC	CASSYRGRADNEQFF
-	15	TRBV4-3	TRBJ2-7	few	TGCGCCAGCAGCCAAGATGTCGGGTCCTATTACGAGCAGTACTTC	CASSQDVGSYYEQYF
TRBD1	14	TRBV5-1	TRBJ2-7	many	TGCGCCAGCAGCCTGGACAGGGGAACCTACGAGCAGTACTTC	CASSLDRGTYEQYF
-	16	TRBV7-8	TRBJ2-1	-	TGTGCCAGCAGCTTAGCGCTACTGGGAGAGGGGTATGAGCAGTTCTTC	CASSLALLGEGYEQFF
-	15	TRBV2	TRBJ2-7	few	TGTGCCAGCAGTGAAGCGGCAGGGGAGTTGAACGAGCAGTACTTC	CASSEAAGELNEQYF
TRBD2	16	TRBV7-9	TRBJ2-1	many	TGTGCCAGCAGCTCGCGGACTAGCGGGGTGAACAATGAGCAGTTCTTC	CASSSRTSGVNNEQFF
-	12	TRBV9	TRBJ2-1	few	TGTGCCAGCAGCAGAAGACAGAATGAGCAGTTCTTC	CASSRRQNEQFF
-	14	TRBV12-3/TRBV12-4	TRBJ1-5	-	TGTGCCAGCAGCGGGGGACGGGTCGATCAGCCCCAGCATTTT	CASSGGRVDQPQHF
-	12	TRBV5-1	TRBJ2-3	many	TGCGCCAGCAGCCCGGACATGGATACGCAGTATTTT	CASSPDMDTQYF
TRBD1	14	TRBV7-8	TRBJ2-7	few	TGTGCCAGCAGCCCGGGACAGGTGCTCTCCGAGCAGTACTTC	CASSPGQVLSEQYF
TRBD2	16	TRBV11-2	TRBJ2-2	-	TGTGCCAGCAGCCCGCGGACTAGCGGGGGCACCGGGGAGCTGTTTTTT	CASSPRTSGGTGELFF
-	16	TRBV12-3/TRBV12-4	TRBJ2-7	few	TGTGCCAGCAGTCCAAGTTGGGTTACGGCCGACTACGAGCAGTACTTC	CASSPSWVTADYEQYF
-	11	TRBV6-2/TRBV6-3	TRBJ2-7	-	TGTGCCAGTCAACGGTTCGACGAGCAGTACTTC	CASQRFDEQYF
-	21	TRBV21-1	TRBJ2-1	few	TGTGCCAGCAGCAAAGGGGAAGAGGACAGGGCCGTCCCCACCTCCTACAATGAGCAGTTCTTC	CASSKGEEDRAVPTSYNEQFF
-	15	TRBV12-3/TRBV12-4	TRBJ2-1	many	TGTGCCAGCAGCCCCGGGGCGGGCTCCTACAATGAGCAGTTCTTC	CASSPGAGSYNEQFF
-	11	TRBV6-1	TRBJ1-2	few	TGTGCCAGCAGTGTTGGCGGGGGCGACACCTTC	CASSVGGGDTF
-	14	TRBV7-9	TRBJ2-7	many	TGTGCCAGCAGCAATACGGGGGAGAGCTACGAGCAGTACTTC	CASSNTGESYEQYF
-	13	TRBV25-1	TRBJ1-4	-	TGTGCCAGCAGTGCAGGGGCTGGTGAAAAACTGTTTTTT	CASSAGAGEKLFF
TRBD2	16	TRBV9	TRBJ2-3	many	TGTGCCAGCAGCGTAGCTAGCGGGAGTAGCACAGATACGCAGTATTTT	CASSVASGSSTDTQYF
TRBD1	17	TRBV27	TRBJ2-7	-	TGTGCCAGCAGTCCATCCGACAGGGGGCTAGCATCCTACGAGCAGTACTTC	CASSPSDRGLASYEQYF
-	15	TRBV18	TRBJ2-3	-	TGTGCCAGCTCACCACTAGTGAGTAGCTCAGATACGCAGTATTTT	CASSPLVSSSDTQYF
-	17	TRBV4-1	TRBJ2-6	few	TGCGCCAGCAGCCTACTGCGGACAAACTCTGGGGCCAACGTCCTGACTTTC	CASSLLRTNSGANVLTF
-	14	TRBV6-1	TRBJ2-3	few	TGTGCCAGCAGAGCGGGCAGGTCCACAGATACGCAGTATTTT	CASRAGRSTDTQYF
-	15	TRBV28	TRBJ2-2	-	TGTGCCAGCAGTTTAAACAGGGCTTTAACCGGGGAGCTGTTTTTT	CASSLNRALTGELFF
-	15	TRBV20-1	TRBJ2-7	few	TGCAGTGCCCGAGGGCCACCCACTCAAACCTACGAGCAGTACTTC	CSARGPPTQTYEQYF
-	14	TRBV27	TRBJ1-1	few	TGTGCCAGCAGTAAACAGGGACTGCGCACTGAAGCTTTCTTT	CASSKQGLRTEAFF
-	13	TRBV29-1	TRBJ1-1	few	TGCAGCGTTGAAAGGACAGTGAACACTGAAGCTTTCTTT	CSVERTVNTEAFF
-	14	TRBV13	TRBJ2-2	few	TGTGCCAGCAACCAGCGGGTCGACACCGGGGAGCTGTTTTTT	CASNQRVDTGELFF
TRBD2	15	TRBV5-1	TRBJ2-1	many	TGCGCCAGCAGCTTGAACGGGGGGTCCTACAATGAGCAGTTCTTC	CASSLNGGSYNEQFF
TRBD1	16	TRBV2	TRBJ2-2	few	TGTGCCAGCATCCAATTAGACAGGGTGAACACCGGGGAGCTGTTTTTT	CASIQLDRVNTGELFF
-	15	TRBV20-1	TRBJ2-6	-	TGCAGTGCTAGGAAGGGAACCTCTGGGGCCAACGTCCTGACTTTC	CSARKGTSGANVLTF
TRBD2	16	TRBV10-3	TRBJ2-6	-	TGTGCCAGCAAGAGAGGACTAGCGTCTGGGGCCAACGTCCTGACTTTC	CASKRGLASGANVLTF
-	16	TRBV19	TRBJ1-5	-	TGTGCCAGTAGTATTCGGGCAGGCCTTAGCAATCAGCCCCAGCATTTT	CASSIRAGLSNQPQHF